These T cell receptor beta chains were read from a single sample in a study of OX40 agonist ivuxolimab in advanced cancers. Using immunoSEQ multiplex PCR, the repertoire was profiled, and TCRdb retains in-frame clones only, with some absent. The table records some 70,000 clones, more than 70% of them present only once. The input for sequencing was CD4+ or CD8+ T cells sorted from blood, taken in a trial of the OX40 agonist ivuxolimab. The source is an adult with an advanced solid tumor such as melanoma, head and neck, liver or kidney cancer. Each CDR3 is given with its conserved first and last residue. D genes are given only for firm matches. Where a row states a size, it is once, few, many or the class of an expanded clone; other rows omit it.

TRBJ2-3 TRBV6-1 NA NA TGTGCCAGCAGTGAAAGATTGGTAGATACGCAGTATTTT CASSERLVDTQYF
TRBJ2-3 TRBV5-4 NA TRBD2 TGTGCCAGCAGCGGGGACTACACGTACACAGATACGCAGTATTTT CASSGDYTYTDTQYF
TRBJ1-6 TRBV19 NA NA TGTGCCAGTAGACAGGGACGGTCACCCCTCCACTTT CASRQGRSPLHF
TRBJ1-1 TRBV18 once NA TGTGCCAGCTCACCAGAGATCCGGGGCCGCAGCGGGACTGAAGCTTTCTTT CASSPEIRGRSGTEAFF
TRBJ2-1 TRBV5-1 NA TRBD2 TGCGCCAGCAGTCCCGGGACTAGCGGGGGGCTGAATGAGCAGTTCTTC CASSPGTSGGLNEQFF
TRBJ2-3 TRBV6-5 few NA TGTGCCAGCTTGAAAGAGAACACCAATACGCAGTATTTT CASLKENTNTQYF
TRBJ2-5 TRBV5-1 NA NA TGCGCCAGCAGCTTGGACGGCCTCACGGCGGAGACCCAGTACTTC CASSLDGLTAETQYF
TRBJ1-2 TRBV4-1 NA NA TGCGCCAGCAGCCAAGAGGGCAGGGGTGTCCCATTCTATGGCTACACCTTC CASSQEGRGVPFYGYTF
TRBJ2-1 TRBV29-1 NA TRBD1 TGCAGCGCCGCCGGGACAGGCGAAACTGAGCAGTTCTTC CSAAGTGETEQFF
TRBJ2-7 TRBV12-1 NA NA TGTGCCAGCAGCTTTGGAGGGGGCCTCTCCTACGAGCAGTACTTC CASSFGGGLSYEQYF
TRBJ1-1 TRBV18 once TRBD1 TGTGCCAGCTCACCACCGACAGGGCAGGGACAAGCTTTCTTT CASSPPTGQGQAFF
TRBJ1-1 TRBV7-2 NA NA TGTGCCAGCAGCTTGGGGGTAGGGATGAACACTGAAGCTTTCTTT CASSLGVGMNTEAFF
TRBJ1-1 TRBV19 NA TRBD1 TGTGCCAGTATGACCCAGGGGGGGATGAACACTGAAGCTTTCTTT CASMTQGGMNTEAFF
TRBJ1-2 TRBV6-5 NA NA TGTGCCAGCAGACCGCGGACAGCCAATGGCTACACCTTC CASRPRTANGYTF
TRBJ1-2 TRBV9 few NA TGTGCCAGCAGCGTAGGAGGCAGGGGTGACTATGGCTACACCTTC CASSVGGRGDYGYTF
TRBJ1-2 TRBV6-5 NA TRBD1 TGTGCCAGCAGTTCGACAGGGGGCGCGGGTGGCTACACCTTC CASSSTGGAGGYTF
TRBJ1-2 TRBV2 NA NA TGTGCCAGCACCGAAGGACCGTGGTTCTATGGCTACACCTTC CASTEGPWFYGYTF
TRBJ1-2 TRBV5-4 few TRBD1 TGTGCCAGCAGCTTGGCGCCTACACAGGGGCCTACTTTC CASSLAPTQGPTF
TRBJ2-2 TRBV2 NA TRBD2 TGTGCCAGCAGAGCGGGGGGGCGTACCGGGGAGCTGTTTTTT CASRAGGRTGELFF
TRBJ2-2 TRBV19 NA NA TGTGCCAGTAGTATGCAGGCCGGGCAAGCCGGGGAGCTGTTTTTT CASSMQAGQAGELFF
TRBJ2-6 TRBV19 once TRBD1 TGTGCCAGTAGTCCCGACAGGGCTGGGGCCAACGTCCTGACTTTC CASSPDRAGANVLTF
TRBJ1-2 TRBV5-6 NA NA TGTGCCAGCAGCTCCAAACGCCTCACGGACGGCACCAGCTACACCTTC CASSSKRLTDGTSYTF
TRBJ2-3 TRBV9 NA NA TGTGCCAGCAGCGTAGGGTTGGGGACAGATACGCAGTATTTT CASSVGLGTDTQYF
TRBJ2-7 TRBV6-5 NA NA TGTGCCAGCAGAGGCACCCGCTACGAGCAGTACTTC CASRGTRYEQYF
TRBJ2-7 TRBV6-1 NA NA TGTGCCAGCAGTGAACCCTCTAGGACCTACGAGCAGTACTTC CASSEPSRTYEQYF
TRBJ2-3 TRBV9 few NA TGTGCCAGCAGCGTAGTTGGGCAGGGTGGTACAGATACGCAGTATTTT CASSVVGQGGTDTQYF
TRBJ1-5 TRBV6-1 NA TRBD1 TGTGCCAGCAGTGAAGGGGGACAGGAGTGGCAGCCCCAGCATTTT CASSEGGQEWQPQHF
TRBJ2-3 TRBV18 NA NA TGTGCCAGCTCACCACTCAGGAGCACAGATACGCAGTATTTT CASSPLRSTDTQYF
TRBJ2-5 TRBV7-9 NA TRBD1 TGTGCCAGCAGCTTAGAAGGAACAGGGGGCTACCAAGAGACCCAGTACTTC CASSLEGTGGYQETQYF
TRBJ2-3 TRBV11-2 once NA TGTGCCAGCAGCGTAGGACCGCGGGATACGCAGTATTTT CASSVGPRDTQYF
TRBJ2-6 TRBV6-1 few NA TGTGCCAGCAGTGAAAGTTGGGCCAACGTCCTGACTTTC CASSESWANVLTF
TRBJ2-7 TRBV7-8 NA TRBD1 TGTGCCAGCAGTCAACAGGGGGCGGAAGAGCAGTACTTC CASSQQGAEEQYF
TRBJ1-5 TRBV4-1 NA NA TGCGCCAGCAGCCAAGATCTAACAGGCCTTTGGCAGCCCCAGCATTTT CASSQDLTGLWQPQHF